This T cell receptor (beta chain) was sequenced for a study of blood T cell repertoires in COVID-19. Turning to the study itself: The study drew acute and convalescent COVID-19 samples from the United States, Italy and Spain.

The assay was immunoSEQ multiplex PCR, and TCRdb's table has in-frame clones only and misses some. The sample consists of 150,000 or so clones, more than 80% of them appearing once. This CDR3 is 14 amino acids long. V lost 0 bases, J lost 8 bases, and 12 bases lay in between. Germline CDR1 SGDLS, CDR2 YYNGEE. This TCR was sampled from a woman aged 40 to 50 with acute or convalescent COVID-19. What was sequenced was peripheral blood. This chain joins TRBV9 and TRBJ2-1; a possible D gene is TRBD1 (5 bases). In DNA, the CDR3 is TGTGCCAGCAGCGTAGCCCCCAGGGTCGATGAGCAGTTCTTC. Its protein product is CASSVAPRVDEQFF.